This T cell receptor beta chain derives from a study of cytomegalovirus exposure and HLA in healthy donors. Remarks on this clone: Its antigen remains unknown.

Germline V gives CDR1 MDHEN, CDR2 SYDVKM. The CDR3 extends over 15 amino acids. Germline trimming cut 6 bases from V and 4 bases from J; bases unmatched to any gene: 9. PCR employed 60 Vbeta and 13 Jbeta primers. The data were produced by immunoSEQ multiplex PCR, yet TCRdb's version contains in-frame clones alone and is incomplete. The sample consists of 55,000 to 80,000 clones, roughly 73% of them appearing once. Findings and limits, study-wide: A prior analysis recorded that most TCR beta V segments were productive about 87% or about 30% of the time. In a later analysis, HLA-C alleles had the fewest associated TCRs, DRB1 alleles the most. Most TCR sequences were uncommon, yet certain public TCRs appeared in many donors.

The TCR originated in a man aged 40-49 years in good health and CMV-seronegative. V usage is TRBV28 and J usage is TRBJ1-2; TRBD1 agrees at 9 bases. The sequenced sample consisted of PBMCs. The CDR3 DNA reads TGTGCCAGCAGATCGACAGGGGGTGGACTCTATGGCTACACCTTC. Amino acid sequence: CASRSTGGGLYGYTF.